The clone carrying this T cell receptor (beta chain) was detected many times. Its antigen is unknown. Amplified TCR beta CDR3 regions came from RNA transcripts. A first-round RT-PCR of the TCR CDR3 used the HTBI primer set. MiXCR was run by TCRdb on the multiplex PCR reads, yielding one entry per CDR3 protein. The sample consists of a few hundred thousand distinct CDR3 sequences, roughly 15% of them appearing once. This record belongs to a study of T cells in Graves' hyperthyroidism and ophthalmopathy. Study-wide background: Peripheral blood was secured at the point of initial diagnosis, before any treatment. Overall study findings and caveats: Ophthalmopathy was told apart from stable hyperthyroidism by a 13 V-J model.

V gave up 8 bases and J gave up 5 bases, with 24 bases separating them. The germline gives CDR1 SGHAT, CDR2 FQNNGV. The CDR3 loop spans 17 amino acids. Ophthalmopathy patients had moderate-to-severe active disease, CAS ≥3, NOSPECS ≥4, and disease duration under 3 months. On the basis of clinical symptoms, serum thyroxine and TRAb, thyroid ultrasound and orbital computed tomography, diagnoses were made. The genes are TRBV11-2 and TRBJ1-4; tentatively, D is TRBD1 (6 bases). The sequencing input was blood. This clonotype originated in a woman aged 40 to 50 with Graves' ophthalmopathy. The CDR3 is CASHRGETTATNEKLFF. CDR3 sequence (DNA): TGTGCCAGCCATAGGGGGGAGACCACCGCTACCAATGAAAAACTGTTTTTT.